This passage covers 32 T cell receptor beta chains from one sample sequenced in a study of PD-1 blockade in classical Hodgkin lymphoma. Time point meaning: cycle 4 day 1 (C4D1), after 6 weeks of nivolumab. With no exception, relapse followed autologous stem cell transplantation in all patients, and brentuximab vedotin exposure varied. Purification of CD4+ T cells from thawed PBMCs was performed via magnetic negative selection. The table came from immunoSEQ multiplex PCR; TCRdb's copy has only in-frame clones and leaves some out. The repertoire consists of almost 30,000 clones, with approximately 81% occurring once and the leading ten covering approximately 0.62%. The material sequenced was CD4+ T cells from blood, taken before the fourth cycle of nivolumab. These receptors came from a human donor with classical Hodgkin lymphoma.

A single count supports this clone. The chain combines TRBV5-1 with TRBJ2-7, with D possibly TRBD1 on 6 matching bases. Trimming removed 0 bases at V and 3 bases at J, with 13 bases between. The germline gives CDR1 SGHRS, CDR2 YFSETQ. The CDR3 is 15 amino acids. The CDR3 DNA sequence: TGCGCCAGCAGCTTGGTTATGGAACAGGGCTACGAGCAGTACTTC. Protein sequence: CASSLVMEQGYEQYF.

The V call is TRBV5-4, the J call TRBJ2-2, with D possibly TRBD2 on 5 matching bases. V was shortened by 2 bases and J by 5 bases, with 16 bases between the two germline ends. CDR1 and CDR2 (germline): SGHNT, YYREEE (reference sequence). CDR3 length: 16 amino acids. The CDR3 DNA reads TGTGCCAGCAGCTTTGGAGGCCATGGACGAACCGGGGAGCTGTTTTTT. Protein sequence: CASSFGGHGRTGELFF.

The chain carries TRBV5-1 and TRBJ2-5, with 10 bases that match TRBD1. Germline V gene data show CDR1 as SGHRS and CDR2 as YFSETQ. With 5 bases clipped from V and 5 bases from J, the junction kept 9 bases outside the gene matches. The CDR3 loop spans 15 amino acids. CDR3 bases: TGCGCCAGCAGTACGACCGGGACAGGGGTGGAGACCCAGTACTTC. It translates to CASSTTGTGVETQYF.

This clone occurred a few times. The V gene is TRBV5-4, the J gene TRBJ1-2; the D is unclear. The germline V and J ends were trimmed by 2 bases and 2 bases, with 10 bases remaining between them. CDR3 length equals 14 residues. The germline gives CDR1 SGHNT, CDR2 YYREEE (reference sequence). CDR3 sequence (DNA): TGTGCCAGCAGCTTATCCGGGGTCAACTATGGCTACACCTTC. Amino acids: CASSLSGVNYGYTF.

V usage is TRBV5-1 and J usage is TRBJ2-5, with TRBD1 matching over 10 bases. Germline assignment: CDR1 SGHRS and CDR2 YFSETQ. The CDR3 runs to 15 residues. Trimming took 0 bases from V and 3 from J; bases not matched to a gene: 2. CDR3 in amino acids: CASSLAGTGEETQYF. DNA for the CDR3: TGCGCCAGCAGCTTGGCCGGGACAGGGGAAGAGACCCAGTACTTC. The full variable domain, rest sourced from reference TRBV5-1 and TRBJ2-5, is KAGVTQTPRYLIKTRGQQVTLSCSPISGHRSVSWYQQTPGQGLQFLFEYFSETQRNKGNFPGRFSGRQFSNSRSEMNVSTLELGDSALYLCASSLAGTGEETQYFGPGTRLLVL.

The rearrangement joins TRBV5-1 to TRBJ2-5; 8 bases match TRBD2. J gave up 3 bases and V 3 bases, and 10 bases lay outside the gene matches. Germline CDR1 and CDR2: SGHRS and YFSETQ. The CDR3 runs to 16 residues. CDR3 sequence (DNA): TGCGCCAGCAGCTCCTCCGGGCGGGGGGCCGAAGAGACCCAGTACTTC. It encodes CASSSSGRGAEETQYF.

The chain is built from TRBV5-1 and TRBJ2-5, with 9 positions matching TRBD1. This CDR3 spans 17 amino acids. Losses at the gene ends were 2 bases for V and 4 bases for J; bases not matched to a gene: 12. In germline, CDR1 is SGHRS, CDR2 YFSETQ. The DNA of the CDR3 is TGCGCCAGCAGCTTTGGCCCCGACAGGGGGGGACGAGAGACCCAGTACTTC. This translates into CASSFGPDRGGRETQYF. Drawing the rest from reference TRBV5-1 and TRBJ2-5, the complete variable domain is KAGVTQTPRYLIKTRGQQVTLSCSPISGHRSVSWYQQTPGQGLQFLFEYFSETQRNKGNFPGRFSGRQFSNSRSEMNVSTLELGDSALYLCASSFGPDRGGRETQYFGPGTRLLVL.

The chain combines TRBV6-5 with TRBJ1-2; tentatively, D is TRBD1 (6 bases). This CDR3 has 15 amino acids. Trimming removed 2 bases from V and 0 bases from J, with 10 bases in between. The V gene's germline CDR1 is MNHEY and CDR2 SVGAGI. CDR3 nucleotides: TGTGCCAGCAGTTACGCAGGGGTCGCTAACTATGGCTACACCTTC. This codes for CASSYAGVANYGYTF.

The V gene is TRBV5-1, the J gene TRBJ2-1; the D is unclear. CDR3 length: 14 amino acids. CDR1 is SGHRS and CDR2 is YFSETQ in the germline V gene. Trimming cost V 0 bases and J 0 bases, with 4 bases left between them. In DNA, the CDR3 is TGCGCCAGCAGCTTGGTGGGCTCCTACAATGAGCAGTTCTTC. This translates into CASSLVGSYNEQFF.

This chain connects TRBV28 to TRBJ2-3; TRBD2 agrees at 12 bases. The germline V gene encodes CDR1 MDHEN and CDR2 SYDVKM. The J segment lost 6 bases and the V segment lost 8 bases, leaving 6 bases of the junction unmatched. The CDR3 extends over 14 amino acids. The CDR3, as DNA: TGTGCCAGCCTACTAGCGGGGGGACCTGATACGCAGTATTTT. Translating it yields CASLLAGGPDTQYF.

The chain employs TRBV5-1 and TRBJ2-1; perhaps TRBD1 as D (6 bases). Germline loops: CDR1 SGHRS, CDR2 YFSETQ. Trimming shortened V by 6 bases and J by 5 bases, and 15 bases separated the two germline ends. The CDR3 contains 14 residues. CDR3 coding DNA: TGCGCCAGCAAGGAGGAGGACAGAAACAATGAGCAGTTCTTC. Amino acids: CASKEEDRNNEQFF.

The chain links TRBV18 to TRBJ2-7, with D perhaps TRBD1 (6 bases). V lost 3 bases to trimming and J lost 4 bases, with 10 bases between them. Germline-derived CDR1 and CDR2 are KGHSH and LQKENI. The CDR3 sequence is 13 residues long. This chain's CDR3 is CASSPYREYEQYF. Here the CDR3 DNA reads TGTGCCAGCTCACCTTACAGGGAATACGAGCAGTACTTC.

The genes are TRBV28 and TRBJ2-3; D ambiguous. V gave up 7 bases and J gave up 3 bases, with 5 bases separating them. CDR3 length: 11 residues. Germline V gives CDR1 MDHEN, CDR2 SYDVKM. Here the CDR3 DNA reads TGTGCCAGCATGCAAACAGATACGCAGTATTTT. Translating it yields CASMQTDTQYF.

The rearrangement joins TRBV5-1 to TRBJ2-3, with D possibly matching TRBD2 (7 bases). Germline V gives CDR1 SGHRS, CDR2 YFSETQ. CDR3 size: 15 residues. The V gene lost 1 base and the J gene lost 5 bases, with 14 bases spanning the gap. Here the CDR3 reads CASSLWGGVIDTQYF. CDR3 DNA: TGCGCCAGCAGCTTGTGGGGGGGCGTAATAGATACGCAGTATTTT.

This chain uses TRBV28 with TRBJ2-5; 12 bases match TRBD2. CDR1 and CDR2 from the germline V gene are MDHEN and SYDVKM. CDR3 size: 14 residues. Germline trimming cut 6 bases from V and 1 base from J; bases unmatched to any gene: 0. The DNA of the CDR3 is TGTGCCAGCAGACTAGCGGGGGGCCAAGAGACCCAGTACTTC. It translates to CASRLAGGQETQYF.

This chain links TRBV5-1 with TRBJ1-1; 7 bases match TRBD1. This CDR3 comprises 13 residues. V shed 1 base, J shed 11 bases, and the junction held 8 bases outside the gene matches. Germline lookup yields CDR1 SGHRS and CDR2 YFSETQ. CDR3 in DNA: TGCGCCAGCAGCTTGATTGAGGGACAGATGGCTTTCTTT. Amino acids: CASSLIEGQMAFF.

The chain combines TRBV5-1 with TRBJ2-1; 8 bases map to TRBD1. The length of the CDR3 is 15 residues. V lost 0 bases, J lost 6 bases, and 5 bases stayed unmatched. Germline V gene lookup returns CDR1 SGHRS and CDR2 YFSETQ. As DNA, the CDR3 is TGCGCCAGCAGCTTGGGGCAGGGGGCCGTCAATGAGCAGTTCTTC. Its translation is CASSLGQGAVNEQFF.

The chain uses TRBV5-1 and TRBJ1-2; 8 bases align to TRBD1. V trimming: 1 base; J trimming: 8 bases; junction bases outside the gene matches: 7. This CDR3 region has 14 residues. The germline V gene has CDR1 SGHRS and CDR2 YFSETQ. DNA for the CDR3: TGCGCCAGCAGCTTGATGACAGGGGAGGGAGGCTACACCTTC. Its translation is CASSLMTGEGGYTF.

This clone was picked up one time. The V gene is TRBV19, the J gene TRBJ1-1; D is undetermined. The V end was cut by 2 bases, the J end by 0 bases, with 7 bases between. The CDR3 runs to 14 residues. The germline gives CDR1 LNHDA, CDR2 SQIVND (reference sequence). Here the CDR3 reads CASSIKSMNTEAFF. DNA of the CDR3: TGTGCCAGTAGTATAAAATCCATGAACACTGAAGCTTTCTTT.

This clone was counted between two and nine times. The CDR3 nucleotides read TGTGCCAGCAGCTTAGAGGCAGGCCCCTACGAGCAGTACTTC. Amino acids: CASSLEAGPYEQYF. V gene TRBV7-9 combines with J gene TRBJ2-7; D is unresolved. Trimming left V 1 base short and J 2 bases short, with 9 bases between. Germline values: CDR1 SEHNR, CDR2 FQNEAQ (reference sequence). CDR3 length: 14 amino acids.

V gene TRBV11-2 combines with J gene TRBJ1-1; TRBD1 matches at 7 bases. V shed 6 bases, J shed 1 base, and the junction held 5 bases outside the gene matches. The germline V gene has CDR1 SGHAT and CDR2 FQNNGV. The CDR3 is 14 residues long. The CDR3 sequence is CASRARQGNTEAFF. The CDR3 DNA reads TGTGCCAGCAGGGCACGACAGGGGAACACTGAAGCTTTCTTT.

The genes are TRBV5-1 and TRBJ1-2; maybe TRBD1 (6 bases). V lost 1 base, J lost 3 bases, and 7 bases lay in between. The CDR3 has 13 amino acids. Germline CDR1 SGHRS, CDR2 YFSETQ. CDR3 coding DNA: TGCGCCAGCAGCTTGAGGACAGACTATGGCTACACCTTC. Amino acid sequence: CASSLRTDYGYTF. Full variable domain (rest looked up from reference TRBV5-1 and TRBJ1-2): KAGVTQTPRYLIKTRGQQVTLSCSPISGHRSVSWYQQTPGQGLQFLFEYFSETQRNKGNFPGRFSGRQFSNSRSEMNVSTLELGDSALYLCASSLRTDYGYTFGSGTRLTVV.

The V and J genes are TRBV7-9 and TRBJ1-4; a possible D gene is TRBD1 (5 bases). Germline values: CDR1 SEHNR, CDR2 FQNEAQ (reference sequence). Trimming cost V 3 bases and J 7 bases, with 12 bases left between them. CDR3 length: 14 residues. The CDR3 here is CASSFGGVVEKLFF. Here the CDR3 DNA reads TGTGCCAGCAGCTTCGGAGGGGTGGTTGAAAAACTGTTTTTT. The full variable domain, rest sourced from reference TRBV7-9 and TRBJ1-4, is DTGVSQNPRHKITKRGQNVTFRCDPISEHNRLYWYRQTLGQGPEFLTYFQNEAQLEKSRLLSDRFSAERPKGSFSTLEIQRTEQGDSAMYLCASSFGGVVEKLFFGSGTQLSVL.

Comments on this clone: Different DNA sequences within this sample yield the same CDR3. The genes are TRBV5-1 and TRBJ2-3; D is ambiguous. Trimming left V 4 bases short and J 0 bases short, with 9 bases between. This CDR3 has 14 amino acids. Germline-derived CDR1 and CDR2 are SGHRS and YFSETQ. CDR3 sequence: CASSLVGSTDTQYF. Written as DNA, the CDR3 is TGCGCCAGCAGCCTCGTGGGTAGCACAGATACGCAGTATTTT.

The chain is built from TRBV5-1 and TRBJ2-1, with D maybe TRBD2 (5 bases). The germline gives CDR1 SGHRS, CDR2 YFSETQ. Trimming cost V 6 bases and J 6 bases, with 13 bases left between them. The CDR3 contains 13 residues. The CDR3 spells CASTGSGPNEQFF. CDR3 in DNA: TGCGCCAGCACGGGGTCTGGGCCCAATGAGCAGTTCTTC. Variable domain in full (rest from reference TRBV5-1 and TRBJ2-1): KAGVTQTPRYLIKTRGQQVTLSCSPISGHRSVSWYQQTPGQGLQFLFEYFSETQRNKGNFPGRFSGRQFSNSRSEMNVSTLELGDSALYLCASTGSGPNEQFFGPGTRLTVL.

This clone was seen only a few times. The gene calls are TRBV11-1 and TRBJ1-5; perhaps TRBD1 as D (6 bases). Trimming removed 5 bases from V and 4 bases from J, with 12 bases in between. Germline lookup yields CDR1 SGHAT and CDR2 FQDESV (reference sequence). The CDR3 extends over 14 amino acids. The CDR3 loop is CASSAGQQNQPQHF. The CDR3, as DNA: TGTGCCAGCAGCGCGGGACAACAGAATCAGCCCCAGCATTTT.

This chain joins TRBV9 and TRBJ2-3; D is unclear. CDR3 size: 12 residues. Germline CDR1 reads SGDLS; CDR2 reads YYNGEE. Deletions cut 4 bases from V and 5 bases from J, with 8 bases between. The CDR3 DNA reads TGTGCCAGCAGCCGAGGCATAGATACGCAGTATTTT. It encodes CASSRGIDTQYF.

V gene TRBV5-1 combines with J gene TRBJ1-1; D is possibly TRBD1 (6 bases). V gave up 2 bases and J gave up 4 bases, with 12 bases separating them. The germline V gene encodes CDR1 SGHRS and CDR2 YFSETQ. CDR3 length: 14 amino acids. The CDR3 reads CASSFLGAGTEAFF. CDR3 DNA sequence: TGCGCCAGCAGCTTCCTGGGGGCCGGCACTGAAGCTTTCTTT.

The CDR3 sequence: CASSVWVRGADTQYF. The CDR3, as DNA: TGCGCCAGCAGCGTATGGGTCAGGGGGGCAGATACGCAGTATTTT. This chain links TRBV5-1 with TRBJ2-3, with D possibly TRBD1 on 7 matching bases. Germline V lookup: CDR1 SGHRS, CDR2 YFSETQ. Trimming left V 4 bases short and J 4 bases short, with 16 bases between. This CDR3 contains 15 residues. The entire variable domain, with the rest obtained from reference TRBV5-1 and TRBJ2-3, is as follows: KAGVTQTPRYLIKTRGQQVTLSCSPISGHRSVSWYQQTPGQGLQFLFEYFSETQRNKGNFPGRFSGRQFSNSRSEMNVSTLELGDSALYLCASSVWVRGADTQYFGPGTRLTVL.

This chain joins TRBV10-2 and TRBJ2-7; 8 nucleotides line up with TRBD1. Germline V lookup: CDR1 WSHSY, CDR2 SAAADI. J was trimmed by 4 bases and V by 3 bases; bases with no gene match: 11. The CDR3 has 16 amino acids. The CDR3 DNA reads TGCGCCAGCAGTGACCCGGGACAGGAGTATGCGTACGAGCAGTACTTC. Translation: CASSDPGQEYAYEQYF.

The chain recombines TRBV6-5 with TRBJ2-7; D unclear. V lost 8 bases and J 0 bases, leaving 14 bases between the germline ends. The CDR3 loop spans 14 amino acids. Germline values: CDR1 MNHEY, CDR2 SVGAGI. CDR3 region: CASRYRWGSYEQYF. The CDR3 DNA reads TGTGCCAGCCGCTACCGTTGGGGCTCCTACGAGCAGTACTTC.

This clone was detected once. The genes are TRBV10-1 and TRBJ2-2, with a tentative D call TRBD2 (5 bases). CDR1 and CDR2 (germline): WNHNN, SYGVQD (reference sequence). The CDR3 has 15 residues. Trimming left V 6 bases short and J 0 bases short, with 11 bases between. The CDR3 sequence is CASSEGGTNTGELFF. The DNA for the CDR3 is TGCGCCAGCAGCGAGGGCGGAACGAACACCGGGGAGCTGTTTTTT.